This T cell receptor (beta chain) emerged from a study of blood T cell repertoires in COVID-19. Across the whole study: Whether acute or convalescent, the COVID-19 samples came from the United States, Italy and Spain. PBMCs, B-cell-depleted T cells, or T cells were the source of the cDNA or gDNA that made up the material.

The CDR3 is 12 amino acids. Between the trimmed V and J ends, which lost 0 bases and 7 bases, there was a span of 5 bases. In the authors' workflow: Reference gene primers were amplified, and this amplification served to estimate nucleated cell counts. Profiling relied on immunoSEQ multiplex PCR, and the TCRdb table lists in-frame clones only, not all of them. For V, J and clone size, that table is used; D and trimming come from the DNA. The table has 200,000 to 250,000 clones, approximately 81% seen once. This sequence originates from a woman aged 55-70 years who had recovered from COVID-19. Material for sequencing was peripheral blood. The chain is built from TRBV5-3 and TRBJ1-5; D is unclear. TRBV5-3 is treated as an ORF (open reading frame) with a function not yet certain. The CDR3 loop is CARSLVRQPQHF. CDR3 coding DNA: TGTGCCAGAAGCTTGGTGAGGCAGCCCCAGCATTTT.